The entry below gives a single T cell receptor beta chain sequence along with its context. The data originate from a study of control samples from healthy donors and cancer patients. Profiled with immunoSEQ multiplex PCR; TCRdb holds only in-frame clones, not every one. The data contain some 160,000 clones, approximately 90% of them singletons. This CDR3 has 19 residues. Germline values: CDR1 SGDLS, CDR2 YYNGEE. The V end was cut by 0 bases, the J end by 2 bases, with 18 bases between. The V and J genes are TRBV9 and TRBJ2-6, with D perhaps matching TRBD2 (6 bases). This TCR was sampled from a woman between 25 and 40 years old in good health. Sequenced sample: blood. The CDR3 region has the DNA TGTGCCAGCAGCGTAGGGTCCCTTGGGGGGTCCACTGGGGCCAACGTCCTGACTTTC. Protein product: CASSVGSLGGSTGANVLTF.